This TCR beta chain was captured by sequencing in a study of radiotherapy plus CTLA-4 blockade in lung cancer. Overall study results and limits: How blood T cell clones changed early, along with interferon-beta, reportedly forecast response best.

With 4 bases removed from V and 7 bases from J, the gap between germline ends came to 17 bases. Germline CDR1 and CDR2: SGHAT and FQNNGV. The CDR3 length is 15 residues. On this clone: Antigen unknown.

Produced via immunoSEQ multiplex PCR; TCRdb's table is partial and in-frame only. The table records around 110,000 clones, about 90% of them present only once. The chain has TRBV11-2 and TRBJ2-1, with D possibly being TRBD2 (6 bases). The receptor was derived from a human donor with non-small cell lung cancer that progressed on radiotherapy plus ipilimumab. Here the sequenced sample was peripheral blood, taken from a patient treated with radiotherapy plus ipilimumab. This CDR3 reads CASSYLAYPSNEQFF. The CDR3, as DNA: TGTGCCAGCAGCTATCTAGCGTATCCAAGTAATGAGCAGTTCTTC. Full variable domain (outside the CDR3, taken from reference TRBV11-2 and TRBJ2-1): EAGVAQSPRYKIIEKRQSVAFWCNPISGHATLYWYQQILGQGPKLLIQFQNNGVVDDSQLPKDRFSAERLKGVDSTLKIQPAKLEDSAVYLCASSYLAYPSNEQFFGPGTRLTVL.